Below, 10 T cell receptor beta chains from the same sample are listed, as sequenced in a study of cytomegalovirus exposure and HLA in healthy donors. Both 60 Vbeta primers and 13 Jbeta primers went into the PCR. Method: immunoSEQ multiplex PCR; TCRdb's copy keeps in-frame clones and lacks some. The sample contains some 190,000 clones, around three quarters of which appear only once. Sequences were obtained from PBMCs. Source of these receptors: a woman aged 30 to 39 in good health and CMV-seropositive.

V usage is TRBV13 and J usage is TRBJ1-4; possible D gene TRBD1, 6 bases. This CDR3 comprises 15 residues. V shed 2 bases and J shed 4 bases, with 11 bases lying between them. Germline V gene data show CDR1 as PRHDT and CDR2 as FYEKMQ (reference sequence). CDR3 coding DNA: TGTGCCAGCAGCTTACGCGCAGGGGATAATGAAAAACTGTTTTTT. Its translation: CASSLRAGDNEKLFF.

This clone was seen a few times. The CDR3 region is CASNPAGGTGELFF. Here the CDR3 DNA reads TGTGCCAGCAACCCCGCGGGGGGCACCGGGGAGCTGTTTTTT. This rearrangement joins TRBV5-6 to TRBJ2-2; 8 positions agree with TRBD2. The CDR3 totals 14 residues. V shed 6 bases, J shed 4 bases, and the junction held 5 bases outside the gene matches. Germline V gene lookup returns CDR1 SGHDT and CDR2 YYEEEE.

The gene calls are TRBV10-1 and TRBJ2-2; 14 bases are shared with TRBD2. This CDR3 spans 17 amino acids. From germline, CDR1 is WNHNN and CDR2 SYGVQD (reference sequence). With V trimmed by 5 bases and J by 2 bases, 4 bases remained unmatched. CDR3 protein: CASSRGTSGGNTGELFF. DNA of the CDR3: TGCGCCAGCAGTAGGGGGACTAGCGGGGGTAACACCGGGGAGCTGTTTTTT.

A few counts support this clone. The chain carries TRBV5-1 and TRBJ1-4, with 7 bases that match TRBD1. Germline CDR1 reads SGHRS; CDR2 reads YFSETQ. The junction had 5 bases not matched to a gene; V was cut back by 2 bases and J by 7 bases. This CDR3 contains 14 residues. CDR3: CASSLGTEGEKLFF. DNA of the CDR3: TGCGCCAGCAGCTTAGGGACAGAGGGTGAAAAACTGTTTTTT.

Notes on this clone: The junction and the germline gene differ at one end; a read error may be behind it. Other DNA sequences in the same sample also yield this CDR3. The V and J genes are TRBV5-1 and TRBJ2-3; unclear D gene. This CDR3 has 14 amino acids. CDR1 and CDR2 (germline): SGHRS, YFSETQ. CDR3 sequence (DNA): TGCGCTAGCAGCCCTATTCCGGGCACAGATACGCAGTATTTT. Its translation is CASSPIPGTDTQYF. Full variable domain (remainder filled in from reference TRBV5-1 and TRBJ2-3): KAGVTQTPRYLIKTRGQQVTLSCSPISGHRSVSWYQQTPGQGLQFLFEYFSETQRNKGNFPGRFSGRQFSNSRSEMNVSTLELGDSALYLCASSPIPGTDTQYFGPGTRLTVL.

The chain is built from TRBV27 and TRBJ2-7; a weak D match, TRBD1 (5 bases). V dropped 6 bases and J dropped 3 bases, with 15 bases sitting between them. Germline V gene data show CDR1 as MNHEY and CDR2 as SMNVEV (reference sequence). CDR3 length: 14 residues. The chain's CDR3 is CASSPRQFDYEQYF. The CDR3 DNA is TGTGCCAGCAGCCCAAGACAGTTTGACTACGAGCAGTACTTC.

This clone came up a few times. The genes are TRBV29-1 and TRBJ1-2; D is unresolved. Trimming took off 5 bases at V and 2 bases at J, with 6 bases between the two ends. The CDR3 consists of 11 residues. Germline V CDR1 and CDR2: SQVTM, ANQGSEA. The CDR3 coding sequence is TGCAGCGTTAGGGAGAACTATGGCTACACCTTC. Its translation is CSVRENYGYTF.

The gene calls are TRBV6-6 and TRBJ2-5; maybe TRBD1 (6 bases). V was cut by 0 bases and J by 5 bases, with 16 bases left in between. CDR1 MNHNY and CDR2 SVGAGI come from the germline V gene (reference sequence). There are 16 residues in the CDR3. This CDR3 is CASSYSIGGLLETQYF. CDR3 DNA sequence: TGTGCCAGCAGTTACTCGATAGGGGGTTTATTGGAGACCCAGTACTTC.

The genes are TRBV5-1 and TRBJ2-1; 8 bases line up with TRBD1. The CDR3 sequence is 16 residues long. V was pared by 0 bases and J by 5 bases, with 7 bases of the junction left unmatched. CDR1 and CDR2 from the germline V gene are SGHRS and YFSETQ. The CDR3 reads CASSLVSGGYNNEQFF. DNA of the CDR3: TGCGCCAGCAGCTTGGTGTCAGGGGGCTACAACAATGAGCAGTTCTTC.

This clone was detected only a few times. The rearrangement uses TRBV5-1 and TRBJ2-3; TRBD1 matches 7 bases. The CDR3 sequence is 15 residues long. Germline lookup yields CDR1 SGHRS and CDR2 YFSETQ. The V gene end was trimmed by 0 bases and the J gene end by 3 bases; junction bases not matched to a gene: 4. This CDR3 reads CASSLGTGGTDTQYF. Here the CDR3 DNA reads TGCGCCAGCAGCTTGGGGACAGGCGGGACAGATACGCAGTATTTT. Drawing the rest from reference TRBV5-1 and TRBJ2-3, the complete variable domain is KAGVTQTPRYLIKTRGQQVTLSCSPISGHRSVSWYQQTPGQGLQFLFEYFSETQRNKGNFPGRFSGRQFSNSRSEMNVSTLELGDSALYLCASSLGTGGTDTQYFGPGTRLTVL.